The present T cell receptor beta chain was sequenced within a study of blood T cell repertoires in COVID-19. Study background: The United States, Italy and Spain were the sources of the acute and convalescent COVID-19 samples. In each case, the material was cDNA or gDNA derived from T cells, B-cell-depleted T cells, or PBMCs.

Germline V gene sequence: CDR1 SGHVS, CDR2 FQNEAQ. This CDR3 region has 12 residues. The V end was cut by 4 bases, the J end by 8 bases, with 11 bases between. Original analysis: The authors estimated nucleated cell counts from reference gene primer amplification. This table comes from immunoSEQ multiplex PCR, and its TCRdb copy is limited to in-frame clones, with some not included. V and J calls and clone size are as listed in that table; D and trimming were resolved from the DNA. Among about 59,000 clones listed, around 81% were seen once. The sample was peripheral blood. The J gene is TRBJ1-2, the V gene TRBV7-8; D is undetermined. The receptor was isolated from a woman of 80 years or more with active or convalescent COVID-19. DNA of the CDR3: TGTGCCAGCAGCTCGGGTTTCCTAGGCTACACCTTC. Translation: CASSSGFLGYTF.